This T cell receptor (beta chain) was recovered during a study of T-cell memory formation after mild COVID-19. Turning to the study itself: Among the donors, TCR clusters were largely specific to each donor.

Germline V CDR1 and CDR2: LNHNV, YYDKDF (reference sequence). The CDR3 totals 16 residues. The ends lost 2 bases at V and 3 bases at J; junction bases unmatched: 6. Constant-segment-primed 5'RACE gave TCR alpha and TCR beta cDNA libraries with sample barcodes and UMIs. MiXCR was run by TCRdb on the 5' RACE reads, yielding one entry per CDR3 protein. The profile shows around 410,000 distinct CDR3 sequences, roughly a quarter of them singletons. This clonotype showed up just a few times. The material sequenced was PBMCs or a T cell subset sorted from them (not recorded which). The chain recombines TRBV15 with TRBJ2-1; TRBD2 matches 8 bases. The source of this sequence is an adult woman who had mild COVID-19 (a few samples of this study predate the infection). Cell type and time point are not known. CDR3 amino acids: CATSRPGTRLYNEQFF. CDR3 nucleotide sequence: TGTGCCACCAGCAGACCCGGGACTAGACTCTACAATGAGCAGTTCTTC.